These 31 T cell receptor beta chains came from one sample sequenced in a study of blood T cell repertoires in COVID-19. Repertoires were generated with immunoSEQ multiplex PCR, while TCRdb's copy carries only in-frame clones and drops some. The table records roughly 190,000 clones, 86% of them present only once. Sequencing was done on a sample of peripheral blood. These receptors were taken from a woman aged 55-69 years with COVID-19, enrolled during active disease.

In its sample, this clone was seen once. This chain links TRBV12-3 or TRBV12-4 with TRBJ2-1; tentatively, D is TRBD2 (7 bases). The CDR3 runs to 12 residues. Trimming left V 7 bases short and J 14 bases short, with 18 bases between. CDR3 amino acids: CASNRKLGGEFF. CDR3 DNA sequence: TGTGCCAGCAACCGCAAACTAGGGGGGGAGTTCTTC.

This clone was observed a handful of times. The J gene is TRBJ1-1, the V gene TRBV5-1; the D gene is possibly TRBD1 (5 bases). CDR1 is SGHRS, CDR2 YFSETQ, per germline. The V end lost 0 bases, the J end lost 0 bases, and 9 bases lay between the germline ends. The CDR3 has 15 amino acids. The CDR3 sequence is CASSLGWGMNTEAFF. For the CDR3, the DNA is TGCGCCAGCAGCTTGGGCTGGGGCATGAACACTGAAGCTTTCTTT.

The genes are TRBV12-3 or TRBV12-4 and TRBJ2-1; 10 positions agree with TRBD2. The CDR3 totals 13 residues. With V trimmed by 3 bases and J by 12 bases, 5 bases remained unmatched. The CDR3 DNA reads TGTGCCAGCAGTTTCCTAGCGGGAGCCGGGCAGTTCTTC. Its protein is CASSFLAGAGQFF.

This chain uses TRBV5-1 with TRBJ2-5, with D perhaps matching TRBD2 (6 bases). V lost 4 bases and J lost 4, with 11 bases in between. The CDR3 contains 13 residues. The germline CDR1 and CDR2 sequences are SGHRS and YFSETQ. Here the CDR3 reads CASSPLALETQYF. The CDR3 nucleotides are TGCGCCAGCAGCCCCCTAGCGCTAGAGACCCAGTACTTC. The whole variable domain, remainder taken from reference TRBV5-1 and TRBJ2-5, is KAGVTQTPRYLIKTRGQQVTLSCSPISGHRSVSWYQQTPGQGLQFLFEYFSETQRNKGNFPGRFSGRQFSNSRSEMNVSTLELGDSALYLCASSPLALETQYFGPGTRLLVL.

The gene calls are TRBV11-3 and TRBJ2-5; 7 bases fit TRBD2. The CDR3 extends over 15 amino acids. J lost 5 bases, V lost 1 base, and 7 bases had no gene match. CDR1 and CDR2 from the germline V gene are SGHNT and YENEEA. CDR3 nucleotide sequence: TGTGCCAGCAGCTTAGCGGGCGGGAGAAGTGAGACCCAGTACTTC. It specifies CASSLAGGRSETQYF.

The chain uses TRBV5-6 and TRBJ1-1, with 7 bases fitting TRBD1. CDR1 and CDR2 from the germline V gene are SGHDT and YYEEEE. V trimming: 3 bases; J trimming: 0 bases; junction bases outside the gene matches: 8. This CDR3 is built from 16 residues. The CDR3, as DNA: TGTGCCAGCAGCTCGACAGGGCCCATCATGAACACTGAAGCTTTCTTT. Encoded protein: CASSSTGPIMNTEAFF.

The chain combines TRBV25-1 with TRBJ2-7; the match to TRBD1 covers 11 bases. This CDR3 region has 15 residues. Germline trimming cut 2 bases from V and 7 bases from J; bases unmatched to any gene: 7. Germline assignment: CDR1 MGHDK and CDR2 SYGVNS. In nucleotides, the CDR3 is TGTGCCAGCAGTGAAGCAGGGGACAGGGGGAGGGAGCAGTACTTC. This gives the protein CASSEAGDRGREQYF.

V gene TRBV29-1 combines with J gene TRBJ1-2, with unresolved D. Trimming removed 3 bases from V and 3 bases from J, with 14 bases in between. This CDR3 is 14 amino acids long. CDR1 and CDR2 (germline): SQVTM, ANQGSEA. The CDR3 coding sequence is TGCAGCGTTGATTCTCTATGGGCCGACTATGGCTACACCTTC. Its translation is CSVDSLWADYGYTF.

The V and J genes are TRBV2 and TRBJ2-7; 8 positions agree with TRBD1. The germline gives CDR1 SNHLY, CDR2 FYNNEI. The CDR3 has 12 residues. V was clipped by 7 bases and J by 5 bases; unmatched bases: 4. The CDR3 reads CASIDRGNEQYF. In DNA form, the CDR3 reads TGTGCCAGCATAGACAGGGGAAACGAGCAGTACTTC.

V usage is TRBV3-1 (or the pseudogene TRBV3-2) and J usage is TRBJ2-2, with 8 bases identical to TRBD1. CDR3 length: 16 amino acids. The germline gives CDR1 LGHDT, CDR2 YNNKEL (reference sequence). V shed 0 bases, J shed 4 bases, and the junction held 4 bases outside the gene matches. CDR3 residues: CASSQDQGALTGELFF. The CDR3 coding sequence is TGTGCCAGCAGCCAAGACCAGGGGGCGCTCACCGGGGAGCTGTTTTTT.

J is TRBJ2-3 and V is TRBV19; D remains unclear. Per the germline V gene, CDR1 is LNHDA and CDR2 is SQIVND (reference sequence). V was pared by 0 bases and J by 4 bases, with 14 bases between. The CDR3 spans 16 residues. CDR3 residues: CASSIDPGLWADTQYF. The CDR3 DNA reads TGTGCCAGTAGTATAGATCCAGGCCTTTGGGCAGATACGCAGTATTTT. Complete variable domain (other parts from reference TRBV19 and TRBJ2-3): DGGITQSPKYLFRKEGQNVTLSCEQNLNHDAMYWYRQDPGQGLRLIYYSQIVNDFQKGDIAEGYSVSREKKESFPLTVTSAQKNPTAFYLCASSIDPGLWADTQYFGPGTRLTVL.

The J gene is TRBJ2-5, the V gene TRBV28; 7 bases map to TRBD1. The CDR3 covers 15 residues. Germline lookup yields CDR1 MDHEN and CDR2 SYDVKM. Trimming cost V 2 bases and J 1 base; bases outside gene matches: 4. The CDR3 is CASSLPGQLQETQYF. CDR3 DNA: TGTGCCAGCAGTTTACCGGGACAGCTCCAAGAGACCCAGTACTTC.

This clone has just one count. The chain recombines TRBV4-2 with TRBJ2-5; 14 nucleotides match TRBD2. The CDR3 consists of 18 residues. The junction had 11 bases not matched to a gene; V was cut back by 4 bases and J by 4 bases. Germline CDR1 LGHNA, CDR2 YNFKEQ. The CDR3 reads CASSPTGTSGRSAETQYF. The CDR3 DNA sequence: TGTGCCAGCAGCCCAACCGGGACTAGCGGGAGATCGGCAGAGACCCAGTACTTC.

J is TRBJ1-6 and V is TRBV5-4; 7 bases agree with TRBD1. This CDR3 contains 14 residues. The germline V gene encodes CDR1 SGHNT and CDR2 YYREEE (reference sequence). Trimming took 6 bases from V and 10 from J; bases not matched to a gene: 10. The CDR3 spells CASNLQGVESPLHF. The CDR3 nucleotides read TGTGCCAGCAACCTCCAGGGGGTGGAGTCACCCCTCCACTTT.

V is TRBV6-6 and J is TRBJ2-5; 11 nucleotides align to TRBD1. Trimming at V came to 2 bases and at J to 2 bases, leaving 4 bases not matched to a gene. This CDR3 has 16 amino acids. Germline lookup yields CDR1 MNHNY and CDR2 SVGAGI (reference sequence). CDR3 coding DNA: TGTGCCAGCAGTTACAAGGGACAGGGGGGGCAAGAGACCCAGTACTTC. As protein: CASSYKGQGGQETQYF.

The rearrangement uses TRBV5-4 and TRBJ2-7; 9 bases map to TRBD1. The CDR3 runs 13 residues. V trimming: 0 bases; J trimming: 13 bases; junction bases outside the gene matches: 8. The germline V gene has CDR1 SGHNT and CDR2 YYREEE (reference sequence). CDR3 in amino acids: CASSLAGQGTLYF. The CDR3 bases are TGTGCCAGCAGCTTGGCCGGACAGGGGACCCTATACTTC.

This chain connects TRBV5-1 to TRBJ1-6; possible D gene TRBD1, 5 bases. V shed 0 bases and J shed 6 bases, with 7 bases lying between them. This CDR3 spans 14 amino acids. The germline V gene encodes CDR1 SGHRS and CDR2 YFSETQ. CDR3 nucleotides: TGCGCCAGCAGCTTGGCTGGGGCTAATTCACCCCTCCACTTT. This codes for CASSLAGANSPLHF. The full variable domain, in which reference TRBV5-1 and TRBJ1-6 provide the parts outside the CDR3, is KAGVTQTPRYLIKTRGQQVTLSCSPISGHRSVSWYQQTPGQGLQFLFEYFSETQRNKGNFPGRFSGRQFSNSRSEMNVSTLELGDSALYLCASSLAGANSPLHFGNGTRLTVT.

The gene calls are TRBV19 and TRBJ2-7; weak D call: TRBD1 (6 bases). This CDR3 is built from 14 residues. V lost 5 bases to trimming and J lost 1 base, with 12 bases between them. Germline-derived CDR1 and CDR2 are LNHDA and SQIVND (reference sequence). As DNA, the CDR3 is TGTGCCAGTAGTTTGACAGGTATTTCCTACGAGCAGTACTTC. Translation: CASSLTGISYEQYF.

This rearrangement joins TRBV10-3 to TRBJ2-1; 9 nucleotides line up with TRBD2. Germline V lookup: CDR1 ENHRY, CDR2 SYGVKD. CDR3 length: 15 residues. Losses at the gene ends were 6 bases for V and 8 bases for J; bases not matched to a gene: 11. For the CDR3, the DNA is TGTGCCATCAGGGGCGGGACTAGCCCCTCCGATGAGCAGTTCTTC. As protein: CAIRGGTSPSDEQFF.

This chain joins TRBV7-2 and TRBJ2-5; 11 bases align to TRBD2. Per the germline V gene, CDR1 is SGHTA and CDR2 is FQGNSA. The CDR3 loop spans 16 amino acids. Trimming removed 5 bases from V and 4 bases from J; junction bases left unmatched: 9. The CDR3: CASSTSSGRYGETQYF. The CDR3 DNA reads TGTGCCAGCAGCACGTCTAGCGGGAGGTACGGAGAGACCCAGTACTTC.

CDR3 in amino acids: CASSPINSSSYNEQFF. Here the CDR3 DNA reads TGTGCCAGCAGCCCCATCAATTCGAGCTCCTACAATGAGCAGTTCTTC. This chain connects TRBV11-2 to TRBJ2-1; D ambiguous. Germline-derived CDR1 and CDR2 are SGHAT and FQNNGV. The CDR3 contains 16 residues. Trimming removed 5 bases at V and 0 bases at J, with 14 bases between.

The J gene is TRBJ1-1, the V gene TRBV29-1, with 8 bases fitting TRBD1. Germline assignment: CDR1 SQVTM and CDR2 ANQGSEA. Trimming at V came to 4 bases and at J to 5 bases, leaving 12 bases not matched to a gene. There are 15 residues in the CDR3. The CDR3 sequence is CSVGRTGTGGTEAFF. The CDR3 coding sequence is TGCAGCGTTGGGCGAACCGGGACAGGTGGAACTGAAGCTTTCTTT.

The CDR3 loop reads CASSLGGYRGETQYF. DNA for the CDR3: TGTGCCAGCAGTTTAGGGGGGTACCGTGGTGAGACCCAGTACTTC. The V and J genes are TRBV28 and TRBJ2-5, with D possibly being TRBD2 (6 bases). The CDR3 has 15 amino acids. Germline CDR1 and CDR2: MDHEN and SYDVKM. V was pared by 2 bases and J by 5 bases, with 15 bases between.

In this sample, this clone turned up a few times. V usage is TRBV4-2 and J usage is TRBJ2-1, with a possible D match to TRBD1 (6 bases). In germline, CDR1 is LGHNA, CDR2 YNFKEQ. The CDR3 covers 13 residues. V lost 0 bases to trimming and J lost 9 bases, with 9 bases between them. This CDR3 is CASSQDGGTEQFF. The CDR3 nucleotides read TGTGCCAGCAGCCAAGATGGGGGCACTGAGCAGTTCTTC.

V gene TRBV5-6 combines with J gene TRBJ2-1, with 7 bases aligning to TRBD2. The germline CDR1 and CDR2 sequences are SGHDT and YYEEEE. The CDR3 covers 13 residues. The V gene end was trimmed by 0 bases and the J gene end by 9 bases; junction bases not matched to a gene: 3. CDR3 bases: TGTGCCAGCAGCTTGGCGGGAGGTCGTGAGCAGTTCTTC. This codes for CASSLAGGREQFF.

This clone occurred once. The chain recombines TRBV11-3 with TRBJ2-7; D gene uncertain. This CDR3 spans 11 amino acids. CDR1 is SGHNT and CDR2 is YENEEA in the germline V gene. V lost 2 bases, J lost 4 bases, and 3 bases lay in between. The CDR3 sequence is CASSLLYEQYF. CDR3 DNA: TGTGCCAGCAGCTTACTATACGAGCAGTACTTC.

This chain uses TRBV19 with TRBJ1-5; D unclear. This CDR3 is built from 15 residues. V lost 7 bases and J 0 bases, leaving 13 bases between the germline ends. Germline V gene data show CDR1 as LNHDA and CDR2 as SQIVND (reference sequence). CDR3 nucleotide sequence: TGTGCCAGTATCCCCTCCGGGATTAGCAATCAGCCCCAGCATTTT. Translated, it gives CASIPSGISNQPQHF.

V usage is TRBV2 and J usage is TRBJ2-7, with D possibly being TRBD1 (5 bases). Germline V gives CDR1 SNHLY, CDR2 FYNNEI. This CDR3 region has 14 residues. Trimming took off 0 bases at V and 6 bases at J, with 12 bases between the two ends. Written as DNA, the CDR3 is TGTGCCAGCAGTGAAGCAGGGGTTTGGAGCGAGCAGTACTTC. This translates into CASSEAGVWSEQYF.

This CDR3 is CASSDPGGSSGNTIYF. CDR3 coding DNA: TGTGCCAGCAGCGACCCAGGGGGGTCCTCTGGAAACACCATATATTTT. The gene calls are TRBV9 and TRBJ1-3; TRBD1 aligns across 7 bases. The V gene's germline CDR1 is SGDLS and CDR2 YYNGEE. Unmatched junction bases numbered 6, after V lost 3 bases and J lost 0 bases. The CDR3 spans 16 residues.

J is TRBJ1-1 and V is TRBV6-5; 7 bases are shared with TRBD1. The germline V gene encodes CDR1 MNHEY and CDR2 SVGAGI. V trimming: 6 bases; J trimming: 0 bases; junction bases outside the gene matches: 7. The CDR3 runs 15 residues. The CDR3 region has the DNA TGTGCCAGCAGCGCCGGACAGGCGGTGAACACTGAAGCTTTCTTT. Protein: CASSAGQAVNTEAFF.

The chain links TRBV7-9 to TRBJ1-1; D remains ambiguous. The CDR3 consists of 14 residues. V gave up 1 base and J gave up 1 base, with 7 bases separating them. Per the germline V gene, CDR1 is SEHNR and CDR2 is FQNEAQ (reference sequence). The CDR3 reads CASSLGLPNTEAFF. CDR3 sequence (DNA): TGTGCCAGCAGCTTAGGTCTCCCGAACACTGAAGCTTTCTTT.